This T cell receptor (beta chain) comes out of a study of response to subunit inactivated influenza vaccine (dated by TCRdb to 2016 to 2019). Study-level background: Deep quantitative T cell receptor repertoire profiling was used in the study to track responses to a trivalent subunit inactivated influenza vaccine. Study-wide conclusions, independent of this receptor: It was suggested by the authors that each seasonal influenza vaccination may recruit only a limited number of new T cells.

CDR1 and CDR2, looked up from the germline V gene (reference sequence), are SGHKS and YYEKEE. Here V drops 4 bases and J drops 6 bases, and the junction holds 9 bases not matched to any gene. Including the terminal cysteine and phenylalanine, the CDR3 comprises 14 residues. Just the 42-base CDR3 DNA is kept, in frame starting at base 1. Library preparation used RT-PCR. The sample was run on an Illumina HiSeq 2500. TCRdb redid the processing of the public reads, applying fastp at Q25 and MiXCR, and retained in-frame beta chains. Entries are consolidated by CDR3 protein sequence, retaining the most common genes and DNA. This sample is represented by about 620,000 distinct CDR3 sequences; approximately 10% of them were singletons. The top ten constitute approximately 10% of the sample. This clonotype was seen repeatedly, ten times or more. The antigen this receptor binds is unknown. No much larger clone exists at a distance of one base, and base qualities are not known.

In addition, the sample was reused for a study of T cells expressing NK-cell markers. As the second paper documents: TCR beta cDNA libraries were made by 5'RACE template switching that added a universal primer site and unique molecular identifiers. Seven or eight donors provided sorted CD3+CD56+NKG2C+, CD3+CD56+NKG2C- and CD3+CD56-NKG2C+ T-cell subsets, whose TCR beta-chain repertoires were profiled. Among the eight sequenced donors, seven were HCMV-seropositive and one was HCMV-seronegative. To restrict sorting to alphabetaTCR-expressing T cells, an anti-gammadeltaTCR antibody was added in several experiments. In a handful of donors, the dominant CD3+CD56+NKG2C+ clonotypes were found to rank among the top 10 CD8+ clonotypes and to make up 1.0-7.0% of CD8+ T cells. Those dominant clonotypes were again the most abundant among CD3+CD56-NKG2C+ cells in several donors, at roughly 25-60.1%. Whether the expanded NKG2C-expressing T cell clones were specific for HCMV antigens was left unclear. The eight sequenced donors were randomly selected healthy volunteers, three men and five women. To determine HCMV serostatus, a commercial ELISA kit was used to detect HCMV-specific IgG in serum. Ficoll density gradient centrifugation was used to isolate peripheral blood mononuclear cells from blood. For several donors, bulk peripheral blood T-cell repertoires were additionally sequenced from unsorted PBMC. cDNA synthesis was primed from the TCR beta constant segment and was followed by two successive PCR amplification steps. Sequencing of the libraries produced 2 x 150 bp reads on Illumina HiSeq 2000/2500, MiSeq or NextSeq. MIGEC was used to demultiplex reads and group reads by UMI, and MiTCR was used to assemble and quantify clonotypes. To exclude erroneous sequences, any TCR cDNA sequence not supported by at least two reads was discarded. The tcR package was used for downstream repertoire analysis, and clonotypes were matched across fractions by CDR3 nucleotide sequence plus V segment. VDJmatch was used to annotate antigen specificity against VDJdb, with one amino acid substitution in CDR3 permitted.

This TCR was sampled from a man in his fifties who received an inactivated influenza vaccine. Donor details come from another sample of the same person, matched by shared clones. The rearrangement combines TRBV5-5 with TRBJ2-7; 8 nucleotides in the junction match TRBD2. The input for sequencing was PBMCs from blood, taken on the day of vaccination. The CDR3: CASSMDGRGLEQYF. The nucleotide sequence reads TGTGCCAGCAGCATGGACGGGAGGGGTCTCGAGCAGTACTTC. Full variable domain (CDR3 extended with the reference TRBV5-5 and TRBJ2-7 proteins): DAGVTQSPTHLIKTRGQQVTLRCSPISGHKSVSWYQQVLGQGPQFIFQYYEKEERGRGNFPDRFSARQFPNYSSELNVNALLLGDSALYLCASSMDGRGLEQYFGPGTRLTVT.